This T cell receptor (beta chain) originates from a study of blood T cell repertoires in COVID-19. Study as a whole: Material from acute and convalescent COVID-19 was sourced from the United States, Italy and Spain. PBMCs, B-cell-depleted T cells, or T cells provided the cDNA or gDNA that made up the material.

In the source study's methods: Counts of nucleated cells, estimated from reference gene primer amplification, were obtained. Here immunoSEQ multiplex PCR was the method, and the copy in TCRdb shows in-frame clones only, minus some. Clone size and V and J calls were adopted from that table, with D and trimming inferred from the DNA. The sample shows about 160,000 clones, 75% to 90% of them seen only once. Material: peripheral blood. The TCR sequence derives from an older woman with active or convalescent COVID-19.

The CDR3 DNA is TGTGCCAGCCCACCAGCTAGCGGGGGCCGCACAGATACGCAGTATTTT. Its protein product is CASPPASGGRTDTQYF. The rearrangement joins TRBV3-1 (or the pseudogene TRBV3-2) to TRBJ2-3, with TRBD2 identical over 10 bases. Looked up from germline, CDR1 is LGHDT and CDR2 is YNNKEL (reference sequence). V lost 8 bases and J lost 1; bases outside the gene matches: 9. This CDR3 has 16 amino acids.